One and the same sample provided the 25 T cell receptor beta chains below, sequenced in a study of T cells in Graves' hyperthyroidism and ophthalmopathy. TCR beta CDR3 sequences were amplified from RNA transcripts. Carried out on the TCR CDR3, a first-round RT-PCR used the HTBI primer set. TCRdb re-analysed the multiplex PCR reads in MiXCR, keeping a single row per CDR3 protein. The table shows approximately 520,000 distinct CDR3 sequences, with about a fifth occurring only once. The sample comprised blood. All receptors derive from a young man with Graves' hyperthyroidism.

This clonotype was picked up many times. The chain couples TRBV4-1 to TRBJ2-2; D remains unclear. In germline, CDR1 is MGHRA, CDR2 YSYEKL. CDR3 length: 13 residues. Trimming took 0 bases from V and 10 from J, leaving 9 bases between them. CDR3 sequence (DNA): TGCGCCAGCAGCCAAGATGGTGGCGAGGAGCTGTTTTTT. Its translation is CASSQDGGEELFF.

This sequence joins TRBV12-3 or TRBV12-4 and TRBJ1-1; possible D gene TRBD1, 5 bases. This CDR3 is built from 11 residues. Trimming cost V 6 bases and J 4 bases, with 6 bases left between them. The DNA of the CDR3 is TGTGCCAGCAGGGACACCACTGAAGCTTTCTTT. Its translation is CASRDTTEAFF.

This clonotype showed up many times. CDR3 in amino acids: CASSRGVRDGYTF. The CDR3 region has the DNA TGTGCCAGCAGCCGTGGGGTTAGGGACGGCTACACCTTC. This chain connects TRBV6-1 to TRBJ1-2, with D tentatively TRBD1 (5 bases). V lost 6 bases to trimming and J lost 8 bases, with 16 bases between them. The germline V gene encodes CDR1 MNHNS and CDR2 SASEGT. This CDR3 contains 13 residues.

This clonotype was seen at least ten times. The chain combines TRBV7-9 with TRBJ2-7, with D perhaps matching TRBD2 (5 bases). CDR1 and CDR2 (germline): SEHNR, FQNEAQ (reference sequence). The length of the CDR3 is 16 residues. V was pared by 2 bases and J by 2 bases, with 16 bases between. The CDR3 reads CASSLLDGETTYEQYF. CDR3 nucleotides: TGTGCCAGCAGCTTACTCGACGGGGAGACTACCTACGAGCAGTACTTC.

The chain has TRBV29-1 and TRBJ1-2, with a weak D call TRBD1 (6 bases). The CDR3 totals 13 residues. Trimming cost V 4 bases and J 3 bases, with 12 bases left between them. CDR1 is SQVTM, CDR2 ANQGSEA, per germline. In DNA form, the CDR3 reads TGCAGCGTTGCAGGGGAAGGGGACTATGGCTACACCTTC. Protein sequence: CSVAGEGDYGYTF.

With regard to this clonotype: Given a much more abundant clone one base away, this may be a read error. The rearrangement joins TRBV7-9 to TRBJ1-1, with D tentatively TRBD1 (5 bases). Trimming removed 4 bases from V and 4 bases from J, with 16 bases in between. The CDR3 is made up of 15 amino acids. Looked up from germline, CDR1 is SEHNR and CDR2 is FQNEAQ (reference sequence). The CDR3 is CASSYPEGHGTEAFF. CDR3 in DNA: TGTGCCAGCAGCTACCCGGAGGGGCACGGCACTGAAGCTTTCTTT.

This clonotype was found many times. The V call is TRBV29-1, the J call TRBJ2-7, with D tentatively TRBD2 (5 bases). Trimming took off 6 bases at V and 4 bases at J, with 13 bases between the two ends. The CDR3 is made up of 12 amino acids. Germline V lookup: CDR1 SQVTM, CDR2 ANQGSEA. The CDR3: CSVRKGVYEQYF. CDR3 in DNA: TGCAGCGTCAGGAAGGGAGTATACGAGCAGTACTTC.

This clonotype occurred many times. The J gene is TRBJ1-2, the V gene TRBV2; D unclear. This CDR3 contains 12 residues. The ends were cut back, 3 bases at V and 4 bases at J, with 6 bases in the middle. Germline V gene lookup returns CDR1 SNHLY and CDR2 FYNNEI. The CDR3 bases are TGTGCCAGCAGTGACGAAGGCTATGGCTACACCTTC. Protein sequence: CASSDEGYGYTF.

This clonotype was observed at least ten times. The J gene is TRBJ2-2, the V gene TRBV6-5; 8 bases agree with TRBD1. The CDR3 runs to 14 residues. Germline assignment: CDR1 MNHEY and CDR2 SVGAGI. V trimming: 7 bases; J trimming: 5 bases; junction bases outside the gene matches: 6. The CDR3 DNA reads as TGTGCCAGCACAGGGGGCGCGAGGACCGGGGAGCTGTTTTTT. This sequence encodes CASTGGARTGELFF.

This clonotype appeared many times. The chain is built from TRBV12-3 or TRBV12-4 and TRBJ1-1, with TRBD1 matching 7 bases. V lost 6 bases and J lost 2; bases outside the gene matches: 15. CDR3 length: 17 amino acids. In DNA, the CDR3 is TGTGCCAGCAGCTCCACCCTTTCGACAGGGAGCAACACTGAAGCTTTCTTT. Its protein is CASSSTLSTGSNTEAFF.

This clonotype occurred many times. This sequence joins TRBV11-2 and TRBJ1-5, with D maybe TRBD1 (5 bases). Germline V lookup: CDR1 SGHAT, CDR2 FQNNGV. This CDR3 region has 15 residues. Deletions cut 0 bases from V and 7 bases from J, with 13 bases between. The CDR3 spells CASSLEAGREQPQHF. The CDR3 region has the DNA TGTGCCAGCAGCTTAGAGGCGGGGCGAGAACAGCCCCAGCATTTT. The full variable domain, its missing parts supplied by reference TRBV11-2 and TRBJ1-5, is EAGVAQSPRYKIIEKRQSVAFWCNPISGHATLYWYQQILGQGPKLLIQFQNNGVVDDSQLPKDRFSAERLKGVDSTLKIQPAKLEDSAVYLCASSLEAGREQPQHFGDGTRLSIL.

The V and J genes are TRBV28 and TRBJ1-4; 8 positions agree with TRBD1. CDR1 is MDHEN and CDR2 is SYDVKM in the germline V gene. With V trimmed by 2 bases and J by 2 bases, 4 bases remained unmatched. The CDR3 length is 16 residues. CDR3 amino acids: CASSLGTGLTNEKLFF. The CDR3 bases are TGTGCCAGCAGTTTAGGGACAGGACTCACTAATGAAAAACTGTTTTTT. Full variable domain (remainder filled in from reference TRBV28 and TRBJ1-4): DVKVTQSSRYLVKRTGEKVFLECVQDMDHENMFWYRQDPGLGLRLIYFSYDVKMKEKGDIPEGYSVSREKKERFSLILESASTNQTSMYLCASSLGTGLTNEKLFFGSGTQLSVL.

This clonotype was recorded many times. The J gene is TRBJ1-5, the V gene TRBV28, with 7 bases lining up with TRBD1. V lost 5 bases, J lost 3 bases, and 10 bases stayed unmatched. CDR3 size: 16 residues. CDR1 MDHEN and CDR2 SYDVKM come from the germline V gene. The CDR3 region is CASSTRDGTANQPQHF. The CDR3 bases are TGTGCCAGCAGTACACGAGATGGGACAGCCAATCAGCCCCAGCATTTT.

This rearrangement joins TRBV12-3 or TRBV12-4 to TRBJ1-1, with D uncertain. The V gene lost 6 bases and the J gene lost 10 bases, with 12 bases spanning the gap. There are 11 residues in the CDR3. The CDR3 loop is CASSRPYVAFF. Written as DNA, the CDR3 is TGTGCCAGCAGCCGGCCATATGTAGCTTTCTTT.

This clonotype was picked up many times. The chain is built from TRBV28 and TRBJ2-7; TRBD1 agrees at 8 bases. The trim removed 5 bases at V and 0 bases at J, leaving 6 bases unmatched. The CDR3 runs 15 residues. CDR1 is MDHEN, CDR2 SYDVKM, per germline. In DNA form, the CDR3 reads TGTGCCAGCAGTACTCCCGGGACAGGCTCCTACGAGCAGTACTTC. This codes for CASSTPGTGSYEQYF. The entire variable domain, with the rest obtained from reference TRBV28 and TRBJ2-7, is as follows: DVKVTQSSRYLVKRTGEKVFLECVQDMDHENMFWYRQDPGLGLRLIYFSYDVKMKEKGDIPEGYSVSREKKERFSLILESASTNQTSMYLCASSTPGTGSYEQYFGPGTRLTVT.

This sequence joins TRBV12-3 or TRBV12-4 and TRBJ2-5; 8 bases line up with TRBD2. The CDR3 is made up of 15 amino acids. V dropped 1 base and J dropped 2; count of bases not matched to a gene: 3. CDR3 sequence reads: CASSLVAGNQETQYF. CDR3 DNA sequence: TGTGCCAGCAGTTTAGTAGCGGGAAATCAAGAGACCCAGTACTTC.

This clonotype was seen repeatedly, ten times or more. This chain joins TRBV3-1 and TRBJ2-7; 12 bases align to TRBD1. Germline loops: CDR1 LGHDT, CDR2 YNNKEL (reference sequence). Trimming removed 5 bases from V and 6 bases from J; junction bases left unmatched: 8. The CDR3 runs 15 residues. The CDR3 spells CASSSGGQGASEQYF. The DNA of the CDR3 is TGTGCCAGCAGCTCCGGGGGACAGGGGGCCTCCGAGCAGTACTTC.

This clonotype occurred many times. This chain connects TRBV2 to TRBJ1-3, with TRBD1 as a possible D gene (5 bases). The CDR3 covers 15 residues. Deletions cut 6 bases from V and 1 base from J, with 13 bases between. Germline V CDR1 and CDR2: SNHLY, FYNNEI. CDR3 in amino acids: CASRGTVKSGNTIYF. In DNA form, the CDR3 reads TGTGCCAGCAGGGGGACGGTTAAGTCTGGAAACACCATATATTTT. Looking up the rest from reference TRBV2 and TRBJ1-3 gives the full variable domain: EPEVTQTPSHQVTQMGQEVILRCVPISNHLYFYWYRQILGQKVEFLVSFYNNEISEKSEIFDDQFSVERPDGSNFTLKIRSTKLEDSAMYFCASRGTVKSGNTIYFGEGSWLTVV.

Ten or more counts support this clonotype. V and J are TRBV19 and TRBJ1-2; tentatively, D is TRBD1 (5 bases). Trimming took off 5 bases at V and 7 bases at J, with 11 bases between the two ends. This CDR3 spans 12 amino acids. CDR1 and CDR2 from the germline V gene are LNHDA and SQIVND (reference sequence). The CDR3 region has the DNA TGTGCCAGTAGTTACGGACAAGCTGGCTACACCTTC. It translates to CASSYGQAGYTF.

This clonotype was observed a few times. The CDR3 DNA sequence: TGTGCCAGCAGCGTAGGACTAGCGGAAGAGACCCAGTACTTC. Its translation is CASSVGLAEETQYF. The chain is built from TRBV9 and TRBJ2-5, with 9 bases lining up with TRBD2. Germline V gene data show CDR1 as SGDLS and CDR2 as YYNGEE. CDR3 length: 14 amino acids. Trimming removed 0 bases from V and 3 bases from J; junction bases left unmatched: 0.

This clonotype came up many times. V and J are TRBV5-1 and TRBJ2-2; D call uncertain. CDR1 SGHRS and CDR2 YFSETQ come from the germline V gene. The CDR3 is 18 amino acids. V dropped 0 bases and J dropped 6 bases, with 21 bases sitting between them. As DNA, the CDR3 is TGCGCCAGCAGCTTGGATGGTAGAGGCCGCAGTCGTGCCGGGGAGCTGTTTTTT. It translates to CASSLDGRGRSRAGELFF. The whole variable domain, remainder taken from reference TRBV5-1 and TRBJ2-2, is KAGVTQTPRYLIKTRGQQVTLSCSPISGHRSVSWYQQTPGQGLQFLFEYFSETQRNKGNFPGRFSGRQFSNSRSEMNVSTLELGDSALYLCASSLDGRGRSRAGELFFGEGSRLTVL.

This clonotype has a count of ten or more. This sequence joins TRBV7-2 and TRBJ2-5; D might be TRBD2 (6 bases). V was clipped by 1 base and J by 5 bases, with 11 bases between them. CDR1 and CDR2 (germline): SGHTA, FQGNSA. The CDR3 is 14 residues long. CDR3 protein: CASSLGGAGETQYF. The DNA of the CDR3 is TGTGCCAGCAGCTTAGGCGGGGCAGGGGAGACCCAGTACTTC.

This clonotype was recorded a few times. This chain connects TRBV7-8 to TRBJ2-7, with 8 bases that match TRBD1. The germline V gene encodes CDR1 SGHVS and CDR2 FQNEAQ. With 4 bases clipped from V and 7 bases from J, the junction kept 12 bases outside the gene matches. The CDR3 contains 15 residues. The CDR3 sequence: CASSSKRQGSHEQYF. The CDR3 coding sequence is TGTGCCAGCAGCTCCAAAAGACAGGGGAGCCATGAGCAGTACTTC.

This chain links TRBV12-3 or TRBV12-4 with TRBJ2-2, with 8 bases aligning to TRBD1. Germline trimming cut 3 bases from V and 4 bases from J; bases unmatched to any gene: 7. This CDR3 region has 16 residues. The DNA for the CDR3 is TGTGCCAGCAGTTTTGGGACAGGAAGAAGCACCGGGGAGCTGTTTTTT. This gives the protein CASSFGTGRSTGELFF.

In this sample, this clonotype turned up many times. Just one base apart from a much larger clone, this may be a read error. J is TRBJ1-1 and V is TRBV6-1; 8 nucleotides match TRBD1. CDR1 and CDR2 from the germline V gene are MNHNS and SASEGT. The CDR3 is made up of 14 amino acids. CDR3 residues: CASSVRQGYTEALF. The DNA for the CDR3 is TGTGCCAGCAGTGTACGACAGGGGTACACTGAAGCTCTCTTT.